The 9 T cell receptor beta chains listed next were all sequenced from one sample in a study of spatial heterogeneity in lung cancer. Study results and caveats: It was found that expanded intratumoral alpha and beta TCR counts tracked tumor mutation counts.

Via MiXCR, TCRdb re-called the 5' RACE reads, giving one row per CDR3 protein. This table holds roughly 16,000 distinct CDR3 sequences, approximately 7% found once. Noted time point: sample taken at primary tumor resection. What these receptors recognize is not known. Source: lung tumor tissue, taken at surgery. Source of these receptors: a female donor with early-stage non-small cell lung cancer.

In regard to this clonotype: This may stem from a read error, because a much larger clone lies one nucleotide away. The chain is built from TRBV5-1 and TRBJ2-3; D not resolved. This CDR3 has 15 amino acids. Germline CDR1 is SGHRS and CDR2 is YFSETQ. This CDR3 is CASSLDFLSTDTRYF. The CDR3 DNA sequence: TGCGCCAGCAGCTTGGATTTCCTATCCACAGATACGCGGTATTTT.

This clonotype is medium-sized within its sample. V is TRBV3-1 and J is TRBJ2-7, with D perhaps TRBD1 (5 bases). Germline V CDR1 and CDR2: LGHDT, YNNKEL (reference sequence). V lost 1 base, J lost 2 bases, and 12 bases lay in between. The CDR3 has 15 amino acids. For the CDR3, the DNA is TGTGCCAGCAGCCAAGGGGGCGCGGTAACCTACGAGCAGTACTTC. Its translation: CASSQGGAVTYEQYF.

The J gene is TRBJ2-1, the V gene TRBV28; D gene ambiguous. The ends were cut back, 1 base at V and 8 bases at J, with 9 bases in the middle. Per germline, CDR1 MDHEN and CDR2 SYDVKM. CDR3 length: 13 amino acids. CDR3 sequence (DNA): TGTGCCAGCAGTTTATCTGGGTTCGATGAGCAGTTCTTC. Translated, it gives CASSLSGFDEQFF.

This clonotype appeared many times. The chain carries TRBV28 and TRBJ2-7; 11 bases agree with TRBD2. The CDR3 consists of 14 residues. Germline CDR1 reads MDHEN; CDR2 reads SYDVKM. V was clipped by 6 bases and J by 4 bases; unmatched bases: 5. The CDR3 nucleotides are TGTGCCAGCAGGATGACTAGCGGGGTGTACGAGCAGTACTTC. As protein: CASRMTSGVYEQYF.

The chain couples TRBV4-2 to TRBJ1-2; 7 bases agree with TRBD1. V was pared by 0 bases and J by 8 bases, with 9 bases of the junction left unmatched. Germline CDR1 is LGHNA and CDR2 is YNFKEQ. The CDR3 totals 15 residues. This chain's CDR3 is CASSQDRGRGSGYTF. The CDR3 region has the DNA TGTGCCAGCAGCCAAGATCGAGGCAGGGGGAGCGGCTACACCTTC.

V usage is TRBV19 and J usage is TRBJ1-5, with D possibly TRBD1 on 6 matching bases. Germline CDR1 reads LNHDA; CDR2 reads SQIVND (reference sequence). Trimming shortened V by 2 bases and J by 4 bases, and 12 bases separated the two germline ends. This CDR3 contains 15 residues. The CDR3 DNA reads TGTGCCAGTAGTATAACGGGGGGCAAGAATCAGCCCCAGCATTTT. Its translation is CASSITGGKNQPQHF. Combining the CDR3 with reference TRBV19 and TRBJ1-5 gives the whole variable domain DGGITQSPKYLFRKEGQNVTLSCEQNLNHDAMYWYRQDPGQGLRLIYYSQIVNDFQKGDIAEGYSVSREKKESFPLTVTSAQKNPTAFYLCASSITGGKNQPQHFGDGTRLSIL.

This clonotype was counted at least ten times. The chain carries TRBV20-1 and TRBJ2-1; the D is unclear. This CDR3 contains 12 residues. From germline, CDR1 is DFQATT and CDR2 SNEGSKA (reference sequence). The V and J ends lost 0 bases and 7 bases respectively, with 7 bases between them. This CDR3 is CSARDRANEQFF. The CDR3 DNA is TGCAGTGCTAGAGATCGAGCGAATGAGCAGTTCTTC.

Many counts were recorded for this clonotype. DNA of the CDR3: TGTGCCAGCAGCGTAGATGGTTCAGGGGACTATGGCTACACCTTC. Translation gives CASSVDGSGDYGYTF. This rearrangement joins TRBV9 to TRBJ1-2, with D possibly TRBD1 on 6 matching bases. The CDR3 sequence is 15 residues long. V was trimmed by 0 bases and J by 3 bases, leaving 12 bases between them. Germline-derived CDR1 and CDR2 are SGDLS and YYNGEE.

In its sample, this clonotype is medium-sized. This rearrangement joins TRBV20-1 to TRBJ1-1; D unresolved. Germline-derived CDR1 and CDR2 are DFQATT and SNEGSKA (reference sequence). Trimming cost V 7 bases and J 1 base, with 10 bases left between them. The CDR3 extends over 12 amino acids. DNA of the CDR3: TGCAGTGTCCAGAAGGAGAACACTGAAGCTTTCTTT. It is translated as CSVQKENTEAFF.